This record looks at one T cell receptor (beta chain) sequence and its context. This specimen belongs to a study of T cells in localized non-small cell lung cancer. Per the germline V gene, CDR1 is MNHEY and CDR2 is SMNVEV (reference sequence). The V segment lost 4 bases and the J segment 0 bases; nucleotides outside the gene matches: 7. This CDR3 region has 17 residues. Sequencing was performed with immunoSEQ multiplex PCR; in TCRdb, only in-frame clones are kept and a portion is missing. This table has 100,000 to 150,000 clones, around 89% appearing once. The sample consisted of peripheral blood, taken before any cancer treatment. The rearrangement joins TRBV27 to TRBJ2-7, with 12 nucleotides matching TRBD2. The receptor comes from an older female donor with stage I lung adenocarcinoma. The CDR3 reads CASSYGLAGKSSYEQYF. The CDR3 DNA is TGTGCCAGCAGTTATGGACTAGCGGGGAAGAGCTCCTACGAGCAGTACTTC.